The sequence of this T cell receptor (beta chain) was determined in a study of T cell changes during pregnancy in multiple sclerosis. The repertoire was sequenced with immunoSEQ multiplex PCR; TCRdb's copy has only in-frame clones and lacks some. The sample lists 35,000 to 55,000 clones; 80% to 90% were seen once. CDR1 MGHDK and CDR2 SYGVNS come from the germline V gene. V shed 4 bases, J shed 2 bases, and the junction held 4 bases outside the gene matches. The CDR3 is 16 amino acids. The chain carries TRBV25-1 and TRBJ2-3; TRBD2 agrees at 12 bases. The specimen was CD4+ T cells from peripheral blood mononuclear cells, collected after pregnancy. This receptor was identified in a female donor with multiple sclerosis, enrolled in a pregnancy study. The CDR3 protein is CASSGGTSGFTDTQYF. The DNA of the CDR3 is TGTGCCAGCAGTGGTGGGACTAGCGGGTTCACAGATACGCAGTATTTT.